The 8 T cell receptor beta chains below all came from one sample that was sequenced in a study of T cells in Graves' hyperthyroidism and ophthalmopathy. TCR beta CDR3 sequences were amplified from RNA transcripts. During a first-round RT-PCR of the TCR CDR3, the HTBI primer set was used. TCRdb re-analysed the multiplex PCR reads in MiXCR, keeping a single row per CDR3 protein. The data hold about 350,000 distinct CDR3 sequences, with approximately 15% observed a single time. The sample was blood. Receptors originate from a woman under 40 with Graves' hyperthyroidism.

Concerning this clonotype itself: The junction departs from the called germline gene at one end, perhaps through a read error. The rearrangement uses TRBV19 and TRBJ2-5, with 7 bases aligning to TRBD1. CDR1 and CDR2 from the germline V gene are LNHDA and SQIVND (reference sequence). This CDR3 has 15 amino acids. The CDR3 DNA reads as TGTGACAGTTTCCCGGCAGGGCAGGGGGAAGAGACCCAGTACTTC. Translation gives CDSFPAGQGEETQYF.

The chain links TRBV12-3 or TRBV12-4 to TRBJ1-2; D gene uncertain. The CDR3 has 12 amino acids. V was cut by 3 bases and J by 6 bases, with 8 bases left in between. The CDR3 sequence: CASSLATNGYTF. CDR3 bases: TGTGCCAGCAGTTTGGCCACGAATGGCTACACCTTC.

The sample holds a few counts of this clonotype. The chain recombines TRBV3-1 with TRBJ2-1; D is undetermined. The CDR3 spans 15 residues. Per the germline V gene, CDR1 is LGHDT and CDR2 is YNNKEL (reference sequence). V was pared by 2 bases and J by 4 bases, with 12 bases between. The CDR3 region is CASSQSRLGYNEQFF. Here the CDR3 DNA reads TGTGCCAGCAGCCAATCGCGACTGGGGTACAATGAGCAGTTCTTC.

In this sample, this clonotype turned up a few times. V and J are TRBV19 and TRBJ1-5, with TRBD1 matching over 9 bases. Per the germline V gene, CDR1 is LNHDA and CDR2 is SQIVND (reference sequence). There are 16 residues in the CDR3. V shed 6 bases and J 0 bases; nucleotides not matched to a gene: 6. This chain's CDR3 is CASRRTGGYSNQPQHF. CDR3 coding DNA: TGTGCCAGTAGGCGAACAGGGGGCTATAGCAATCAGCCCCAGCATTTT.

The chain carries TRBV14 and TRBJ2-1, with D unresolved. This CDR3 is built from 13 residues. CDR1 and CDR2 (germline): SGHDN, FVKESK. Trimming removed 0 bases at V and 12 bases at J, with 12 bases between. CDR3 DNA: TGTGCCAGCAGCCAAGATAGTGGACGGACGCAGTTCTTC. This codes for CASSQDSGRTQFF.

Worth noting for this clonotype: A read error may be the cause here, since a much bigger clone is one base away. The chain's CDR3 is CSARAGRGGMNTEASF. CDR3 DNA sequence: TGCAGTGCTAGAGCAGGGCGAGGCGGAATGAACACTGAAGCTTCCTTT. The rearrangement uses TRBV20-1 and TRBJ1-1; D is possibly TRBD1 (5 bases). Germline values: CDR1 DFQATT, CDR2 SNEGSKA (reference sequence). The CDR3 spans 16 residues.

With regard to this clonotype: The conserved phenylalanine or tryptophan is not found at the CDR3 terminus, so this likely reflects a read error. The chain joins TRBV30 to TRBJ2-2; TRBD1 is a possible D gene (5 bases). Trimming removed 8 bases at V and 5 bases at J, with 18 bases between. CDR3 length: 14 residues. Germline CDR1 GTSNPN, CDR2 SVGIG (reference sequence). The DNA for the CDR3 is TGTGCCCGAATGGGGCCGGGTCCTACCGGGGAGCTGTTTTGT. Translating it yields CARMGPGPTGELFC.

Many counts were recorded for this clonotype. This chain connects TRBV7-2 to TRBJ2-5; 7 nucleotides line up with TRBD2. The germline gives CDR1 SGHTA, CDR2 FQGNSA. The ends lost 0 bases at V and 2 bases at J; junction bases unmatched: 3. The CDR3 sequence is 15 residues long. DNA of the CDR3: TGTGCCAGCAGCTTAGCGCACGGGGGGCAAGAGACCCAGTACTTC. Its protein is CASSLAHGGQETQYF.